A selection of T cell receptor beta chains follows, all from one sample in a study of blood T cell repertoires in COVID-19. TCRdb's table, derived via immunoSEQ multiplex PCR, lists solely in-frame clones and lacks some. The top ten clones hold under 4% of a sample with fewer than 250,000 clones, about 83% of them seen once. Sequenced input: PBMCs or T cells enriched from blood (not recorded which). Receptors were obtained from a woman aged 25-40 years who had been exposed to COVID-19. CDR3s include the opening cysteine and the closing phenylalanine or tryptophan. A D gene is named only where the DNA matches it firmly. Some rows have no size entry. The others give once, few or many, or a class for an expanded clone.

.,17,TRBD1,TRBV9,TRBJ2-5,CASSAGGGTGGTETQYF,TGTGCCAGCAGCGCCGGAGGAGGGACAGGGGGAACGGAGACCCAGTACTTC
.,13,.,TRBV5-1,TRBJ1-2,CASSERGDYGYTF,TGCGCCAGCAGCGAAAGGGGTGACTATGGCTACACCTTC
.,15,.,TRBV5-1,TRBJ1-5,CASSLNGFGGQPQHF,TGCGCCAGCAGCTTGAACGGGTTTGGAGGTCAGCCCCAGCATTTT
.,15,.,TRBV6-5,TRBJ1-2,CASSYRGDRVYGYTF,TGTGCCAGCAGTTACCGGGGGGATCGGGTCTATGGCTACACCTTC
.,15,TRBD1,TRBV5-1,TRBJ1-2,CASSTLTGGDYGYTF,TGCGCCAGCAGCACTCTGACAGGGGGGGACTATGGCTACACCTTC
.,16,.,TRBV19,TRBJ2-1,CASSIDNSNSYNEQFF,TGTGCCAGTAGTATAGATAACAGTAATTCCTACAATGAGCAGTTCTTC
.,16,.,TRBV5-5,TRBJ2-7,CASSLALATVSYEQYF,TGTGCCAGCAGCTTGGCCCTTGCGACAGTTTCCTACGAGCAGTACTTC
.,16,.,TRBV5-1,TRBJ2-2,CASSLYGKENTGELFF,TGCGCCAGCAGCTTGTACGGGAAGGAGAACACCGGGGAGCTGTTTTTT
once,13,.,TRBV10-3,TRBJ2-2,CAISDSGTGELFF,TGTGCCATCAGTGACTCCGGCACCGGGGAGCTGTTTTTT
.,13,.,TRBV27,TRBJ2-5,CASKGENQETQYF,TGTGCCAGCAAGGGAGAAAACCAAGAGACCCAGTACTTC
.,11,.,TRBV6-2/TRBV6-3,TRBJ2-7,CASSPGVEQYF,TGTGCCAGCAGCCCAGGGGTCGAGCAGTACTTC
.,14,.,TRBV2,TRBJ1-4,CASRQLRTNEKLFF,TGTGCCAGCAGACAGCTACGAACTAATGAAAAACTGTTTTTT
.,16,.,TRBV30,TRBJ1-6,CAWSVDRSSYNSPLHF,TGTGCCTGGAGTGTAGATAGGAGCTCCTATAATTCACCCCTCCACTTT
.,18,.,TRBV6-2/TRBV6-3,TRBJ2-5,CASSYSFRAGARKETQYF,TGTGCCAGCAGTTACTCGTTCCGGGCAGGGGCCAGGAAAGAGACCCAGTACTTC
.,13,.,TRBV7-2,TRBJ1-4,CASSPRGFDAIFF,TGTGCCAGCAGCCCAAGGGGGTTCGACGCCATTTTTTTT
.,13,.,TRBV29-1,TRBJ2-1,CSVADSSYNEQFF,TGCAGCGTTGCGGACAGCTCCTACAATGAGCAGTTCTTC
few,17,.,TRBV7-2,TRBJ1-6,CASSLVSPSSYNSPLHF,TGTGCCAGCAGCTTAGTATCCCCCAGCTCCTATAATTCACCCCTCCACTTT
few,14,.,TRBV18,TRBJ1-1,CASSPPTVNTEAFF,TGTGCCAGCTCACCCCCGACAGTGAACACTGAAGCTTTCTTT
.,14,TRBD1,TRBV6-5,TRBJ1-1,CASSYTTGGFEAFF,TGTGCCAGCAGTTACACCACAGGGGGCTTTGAAGCTTTCTTT
.,14,.,TRBV9,TRBJ2-2,CASGGSGPTGELFF,TGTGCCAGCGGAGGGTCAGGGCCTACCGGGGAGCTGTTTTTT
once,15,.,TRBV5-6,TRBJ1-4,CASSLVRQAGEKLFF,TGTGCCAGCAGCTTGGTCCGGCAAGCGGGCGAAAAACTGTTTTTT
.,15,TRBD2,TRBV5-4,TRBJ2-1,CASSSASGENNEQFF,TGTGCCAGCAGCTCGGCTAGCGGGGAGAACAATGAGCAGTTCTTC